The 22 T cell receptor beta chains given below trace back to one sample, sequenced in a study of human T cells and chemical hapten exposure. The time point: patch test 2, 6 weeks after DPC sensitization. This sample's treatment: therapeutic diphenylcyclopropenone sensitization with weekly scalp DPC. The template was total RNA from unfractionated whole blood. TCRdb re-derived calls from the RACE reads in MiXCR, one entry per CDR3 protein. The table includes tens of thousands of distinct CDR3 sequences, roughly a tenth detected once. The starting material was whole blood, obtained in connection with sensitization to the hapten diphenylcyclopropenone (DPC). All receptors come from a woman aged 25 to 39 with alopecia areata. Some clones in this sample may be carry-over from other donors' samples.

This clonotype was detected ten times or more. The genes are TRBV7-2 and TRBJ2-2, with TRBD2 identical over 7 bases. Trimming at V came to 4 bases and at J to 4 bases, leaving 9 bases not matched to a gene. The CDR3 length is 16 residues. Germline V gene sequence: CDR1 SGHTA, CDR2 FQGNSA. For the CDR3, the DNA is TGTGCCAGCAGCTCCTCCGTTGGGGGGGTCACCGGGGAGCTGTTTTTT. Protein: CASSSSVGGVTGELFF. The whole variable domain, filled in from reference TRBV7-2 and TRBJ2-2, reads GAGVSQSPSNKVTEKGKDVELRCDPISGHTALYWYRQSLGQGLEFLIYFQGNSAPDKSGLPSDRFSAERTGGSVSTLTIQRTQQEDSAVYLCASSSSVGGVTGELFFGEGSRLTVL.

The J gene is TRBJ1-4, the V gene TRBV19; D might be TRBD1 (5 bases). The CDR3 length is 15 residues. CDR1 is LNHDA, CDR2 SQIVND, per germline (reference sequence). V lost 8 bases and J lost 5, with 18 bases in between. CDR3 sequence reads: CASGEGPAANEKLFF. DNA for the CDR3: TGTGCCAGTGGAGAGGGACCGGCAGCCAATGAAAAACTGTTTTTT.

This chain joins TRBV6-5 and TRBJ1-2; 8 bases agree with TRBD1. This CDR3 comprises 16 residues. The V gene end was trimmed by 6 bases and the J gene end by 2 bases; junction bases not matched to a gene: 11. CDR1 and CDR2 from the germline V gene are MNHEY and SVGAGI. CDR3 sequence reads: CASSPGAGGGNYGYTF. CDR3 bases: TGTGCCAGCAGCCCCGGGGCAGGGGGCGGAAACTATGGCTACACCTTC.

This clonotype was counted ten times or more. The chain uses TRBV7-8 and TRBJ2-2; no definite D call. Germline V gene data show CDR1 as SGHVS and CDR2 as FQNEAQ. The CDR3 loop spans 17 amino acids. Trimming left V 4 bases short and J 2 bases short, with 17 bases between. CDR3 sequence reads: CASSYRAASKNTGELFF. As DNA, the CDR3 is TGTGCCAGCAGCTATCGGGCGGCCAGCAAAAACACCGGGGAGCTGTTTTTT.

This chain uses TRBV9 with TRBJ2-1, with 8 bases aligning to TRBD2. Looked up from germline, CDR1 is SGDLS and CDR2 is YYNGEE. This CDR3 is built from 15 residues. J was trimmed by 2 bases and V by 4 bases; bases with no gene match: 5. CDR3 in DNA: TGTGCCAGCAGCAACCGCGGGGGGCCCTACAATGAGCAGTTCTTC. It is translated as CASSNRGGPYNEQFF.

This clonotype has a handful of counts. V and J are TRBV19 and TRBJ2-5, with TRBD1 identical over 9 bases. CDR1 and CDR2 (germline): LNHDA, SQIVND (reference sequence). The CDR3 spans 15 residues. J lost 2 bases, V lost 6 bases, and 7 bases had no gene match. The CDR3 DNA is TGTGCCAGTAGCCTGTACGGACAGGGGCAAGAGACCCAGTACTTC. Its protein product is CASSLYGQGQETQYF. Full variable domain (missing parts from reference TRBV19 and TRBJ2-5): DGGITQSPKYLFRKEGQNVTLSCEQNLNHDAMYWYRQDPGQGLRLIYYSQIVNDFQKGDIAEGYSVSREKKESFPLTVTSAQKNPTAFYLCASSLYGQGQETQYFGPGTRLLVL.

This CDR3 is CASRVEPYEQYF. In nucleotides, the CDR3 is TGTGCCAGCCGAGTAGAACCCTACGAGCAGTACTTC. The chain links TRBV28 to TRBJ2-7; no reliable D call. CDR1 is MDHEN and CDR2 is SYDVKM in the germline V gene. CDR3 length: 12 amino acids. Trimming took 8 bases from V and 2 from J, leaving 10 bases between them.

This clonotype was seen repeatedly, ten times or more. The chain carries TRBV7-9 and TRBJ2-7, with D perhaps being TRBD1 or TRBD2 (6 bases each). The CDR3 is 16 residues long. V was trimmed by 5 bases and J by 3 bases, leaving 20 bases between them. The germline V gene has CDR1 SEHNR and CDR2 FQNEAQ (reference sequence). Here the CDR3 DNA reads TGTGCCAGCAGCGCCTTTTCGGGGGCGGAAATCTACGAGCAGTACTTC. It yields the protein CASSAFSGAEIYEQYF.

This clonotype was counted ten times or more. This chain links TRBV2 with TRBJ1-6; tentative D call: TRBD1 (6 bases). V was shortened by 8 bases and J by 6 bases, with 20 bases between the two germline ends. CDR3 size: 16 residues. Germline V gene lookup returns CDR1 SNHLY and CDR2 FYNNEI. The DNA of the CDR3 is TGTGCCAGCGTAAAAGAGCCGGGACAAAGTAATTCACCCCTCCACTTT. It specifies CASVKEPGQSNSPLHF.

The gene calls are TRBV2 and TRBJ2-3; 10 bases map to TRBD2. The V gene's germline CDR1 is SNHLY and CDR2 FYNNEI. Unmatched junction bases numbered 2, after V lost 0 bases and J lost 2 bases. The CDR3 sequence is 16 residues long. CDR3 loop: CASSEALAGLTDTQYF. The CDR3 nucleotides read TGTGCCAGCAGTGAAGCACTAGCGGGGCTCACAGATACGCAGTATTTT. Drawing the rest from reference TRBV2 and TRBJ2-3, the complete variable domain is EPEVTQTPSHQVTQMGQEVILRCVPISNHLYFYWYRQILGQKVEFLVSFYNNEISEKSEIFDDQFSVERPDGSNFTLKIRSTKLEDSAMYFCASSEALAGLTDTQYFGPGTRLTVL.

J is TRBJ1-6 and V is TRBV6-2 or TRBV6-3; 8 bases match TRBD1. V lost 5 bases, J lost 9 bases, and 6 bases stayed unmatched. This CDR3 has 14 amino acids. Per the germline V gene, CDR1 is MNHEY and CDR2 is SVGEGT. The CDR3 spells CASSRGQGGSPLHF. The DNA for the CDR3 is TGTGCCAGCAGTCGCGGACAGGGTGGTTCACCCCTCCACTTT.

J is TRBJ2-3 and V is TRBV12-3 or TRBV12-4; D is undetermined. V gave up 5 bases and J gave up 2 bases, with 8 bases separating them. This CDR3 region has 13 residues. Here the CDR3 DNA reads TGTGCCAGCAGTATAGGACCCACAGATACGCAGTATTTT. Residues: CASSIGPTDTQYF.

The genes are TRBV14 and TRBJ2-7; TRBD1 matches at 7 bases. The CDR3 runs to 16 residues. Germline V CDR1 and CDR2: SGHDN, FVKESK. Unmatched junction bases numbered 7, after V lost 1 base and J lost 1 base. The chain's CDR3 is CASSQGLGQTSYEQYF. The CDR3 bases are TGTGCCAGCAGCCAAGGGCTGGGACAGACATCCTACGAGCAGTACTTC.

This clonotype was picked up many times. The CDR3 region has the DNA TGTGCCAGCAGTCTGGAGGAAGAAAAACTGTTTTTT. It yields the protein CASSLEEEKLFF. This chain connects TRBV12-3 or TRBV12-4 to TRBJ1-4; no clear D. The CDR3 is made up of 12 amino acids. V dropped 5 bases and J dropped 8 bases, with 9 bases sitting between them.

V usage is TRBV27 and J usage is TRBJ2-7; the D is unclear. V shed 8 bases and J shed 3 bases, with 11 bases lying between them. This CDR3 is 12 amino acids long. Looked up from germline, CDR1 is MNHEY and CDR2 is SMNVEV (reference sequence). DNA for the CDR3: TGTGCCAGCCGATCGCCACTCTACGAGCAGTACTTC. As protein: CASRSPLYEQYF.

This clonotype was detected ten times or more. The chain links TRBV20-1 to TRBJ1-1; D is perhaps TRBD1 (6 bases). The CDR3 has 14 amino acids. The V end was cut by 0 bases, the J end by 6 bases, with 14 bases between. Per the germline V gene, CDR1 is DFQATT and CDR2 is SNEGSKA (reference sequence). In DNA form, the CDR3 reads TGCAGTGCTAGAGATCGGACAGCGTGGCCTGAAGCTTTCTTT. It is translated as CSARDRTAWPEAFF.

This clonotype was counted at least ten times. V and J are TRBV11-2 and TRBJ1-1; 8 nucleotides agree with TRBD1. J gave up 4 bases and V 0 bases, and 7 bases lay outside the gene matches. The germline gives CDR1 SGHAT, CDR2 FQNNGV. The CDR3 spans 16 residues. The CDR3 nucleotides read TGTGCCAGCAGCTTAGATCGGACAGGGTTGGTCACTGAAGCTTTCTTT. This codes for CASSLDRTGLVTEAFF.

This clonotype has ten or more counts. CDR3 nucleotides: TGTGCCAGCAGCCCGACGACAGGGGGCCACAATCAGCCCCAGCATTTT. Translation: CASSPTTGGHNQPQHF. The gene calls are TRBV7-2 and TRBJ1-5, with 10 bases lining up with TRBD1. Germline lookup yields CDR1 SGHTA and CDR2 FQGNSA. V was clipped by 5 bases and J by 3 bases; unmatched bases: 7. The CDR3 totals 16 residues.

The chain recombines TRBV20-1 with TRBJ2-1; D is unresolved. Germline V gene data show CDR1 as DFQATT and CDR2 as SNEGSKA (reference sequence). The length of the CDR3 is 14 residues. V dropped 1 base and J dropped 4 bases, with 11 bases sitting between them. The CDR3 coding sequence is TGCAGTGCTAGAGTCAACAGAGAATACAATGAGCAGTTCTTC. It yields the protein CSARVNREYNEQFF.

This clonotype turned up a few times. The genes are TRBV24-1 and TRBJ1-1; D gene uncertain. Germline V gene lookup returns CDR1 KGHDR and CDR2 SFDVKD. CDR3 length: 13 residues. V was shortened by 4 bases and J by 3 bases, with 8 bases between the two germline ends. The CDR3 protein is CATSERMDTEAFF. The CDR3 DNA sequence: TGTGCCACCAGTGAGCGGATGGACACTGAAGCTTTCTTT.

This clonotype has at least ten counts. V gene TRBV7-2 combines with J gene TRBJ2-1; tentatively, D is TRBD1 or TRBD2 (5 bases each). There are 15 residues in the CDR3. Germline assignment: CDR1 SGHTA and CDR2 FQGNSA. V gave up 4 bases and J gave up 5 bases, with 15 bases separating them. CDR3 sequence (DNA): TGTGCCAGCAGCTCCCCGGGACGGTTCAACAATGAGCAGTTCTTC. Protein: CASSSPGRFNNEQFF. Looking up the rest from reference TRBV7-2 and TRBJ2-1 gives the full variable domain: GAGVSQSPSNKVTEKGKDVELRCDPISGHTALYWYRQSLGQGLEFLIYFQGNSAPDKSGLPSDRFSAERTGGSVSTLTIQRTQQEDSAVYLCASSSPGRFNNEQFFGPGTRLTVL.

Note on this clonotype: Germline and junction disagree at one end, which may indicate a read error. The V gene is TRBV18, the J gene TRBJ2-3, with a possible D match to TRBD2 (6 bases). The CDR3 spans 14 residues. The germline V gene has CDR1 KGHSH and CDR2 LQKENI. For the CDR3, the DNA is TGTGTCAGCTCACCACTGGGACTTCGAGATACGCAGTATTTT. Its translation: CVSSPLGLRDTQYF.